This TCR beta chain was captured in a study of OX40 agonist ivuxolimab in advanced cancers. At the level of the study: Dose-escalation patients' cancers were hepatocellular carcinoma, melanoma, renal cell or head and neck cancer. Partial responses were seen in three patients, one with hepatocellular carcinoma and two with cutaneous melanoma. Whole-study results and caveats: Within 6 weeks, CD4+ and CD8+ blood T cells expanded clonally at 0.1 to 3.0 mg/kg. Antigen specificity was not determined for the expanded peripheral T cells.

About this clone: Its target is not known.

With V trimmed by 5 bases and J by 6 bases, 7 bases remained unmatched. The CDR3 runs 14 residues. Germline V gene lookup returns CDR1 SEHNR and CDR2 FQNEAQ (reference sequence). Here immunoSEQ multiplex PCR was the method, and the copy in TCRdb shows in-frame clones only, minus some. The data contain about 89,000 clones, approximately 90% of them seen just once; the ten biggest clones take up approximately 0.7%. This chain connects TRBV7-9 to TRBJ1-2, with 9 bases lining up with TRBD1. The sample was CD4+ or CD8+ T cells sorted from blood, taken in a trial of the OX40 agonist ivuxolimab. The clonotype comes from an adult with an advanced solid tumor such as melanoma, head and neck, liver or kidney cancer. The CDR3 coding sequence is TGTGCCAGCAGCGCCTGGGACAGGGACCATGGCTACACCTTC. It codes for CASSAWDRDHGYTF.